This T cell receptor beta chain was sequenced for a study of regulatory T cells in long-lasting Graves disease (dated by TCRdb to the early 2020s). Study-level background: To count as having persistent Graves' disease, a patient had to have received antithyroid drug treatment for over 5 years with TSH receptor autoantibodies remaining persistently positive. Peripheral blood TCR sequencing and RNA sequencing compared persistent Graves' disease patients with newly diagnosed Graves' disease patients. The study took place in China and was registered as a clinical trial. A total of around 35 samples underwent TCR sequencing, from some 13 patients with persistent Graves' disease and 20 or so patients with newly diagnosed Graves' disease. In the clinical cohort, patients with persistent Graves' disease had used antithyroid drugs for an average of roughly 10 years. Summary of the overall study and its limitations: Persistent Graves' disease patients showed lower TCR Shannon entropy and fewer highly expanded clones than newly diagnosed patients, suggesting clonal expansion. Sequencing and analysis were limited to the TCR beta chain. Persistent disease showed preferential use of TRBV28, TRBJ1-2 and TRBJ2-5, whereas newly diagnosed disease favored TRBV20-1 and TRBJ2-1. More public clonotypes were shared among persistent patients (more than 2,500) than among newly diagnosed patients (more than 900). The authors noted that the small sample size was a limitation that may lower accuracy. Only peripheral blood was studied, because thyroid tissue, the primary lesion, was inaccessible.

V and J are truncated by 5 bases and 2 bases respectively, leaving an intervening sequence of 13 bases. The CDR3 contains 15 residues, cysteine and phenylalanine counted. Of all the DNA, just the CDR3 is kept, 45 bases in frame from base 1. The germline V gene sets CDR1 to MGHRA and CDR2 to YSYEKL. The method was multiplex PCR. TCRdb shows the sequencer as Illumina HiSeq 4000. TCR beta libraries were built with iRepertoire HTBI primers and Arm-PCR amplification of CDR3 regions. PCR products were gel purified before sequencing. For the original study's pipeline: A total of 62 TRBV and 14 TRBJ segments were identified across samples and were used for gene usage analysis of CDR3 amino acid clonotypes. COPE and FqMerger were used to merge the filtered high-quality paired reads into contigs. Contigs were aligned with BLAST to IMGT TRBV, TRBD and TRBJ reference genes, and CDR3 was defined per IMGT. Any clonotype with a frequency above 0.1% was counted as a highly expanded clone. Shannon entropy was used to measure repertoire diversity, and the Gini coefficient was used to measure V-J evenness. Clonotypes shared by more than one individual were considered public. TCRdb ran its own pipeline on the public reads, namely fastp trimming at Q25 and MiXCR clone calling, and kept in-frame beta chains. Each entry merges the rows of one CDR3 protein and shows their most common DNA and genes. The V and J calls and clone size come from TCRdb's table, not from the authors' own analysis. The sample contains 350,000 to 450,000 distinct CDR3 sequences, roughly 23% of them found a single time. The top ten clonotypes cover roughly an eighth of the sample.

Explained via the paper, the time point label denotes: persistent/refractory GD, antithyroid drugs over 5 years with positive TRAb. RNA was extracted from PBMCs in TRIzol for both TCR sequencing and RNA sequencing. The diagnosis of Graves' disease was made according to American Thyroid Association guidelines. Recruitment of patients was carried out at an endocrinology department in Xi'an, China. Each patient gave around 9 milliliters of peripheral blood, collected in an EDTA anticoagulant tube. PBMCs were isolated by Ficoll Paque Plus density gradient separation without further T cell sorting. An Agilent 2100 Bioanalyzer and agarose gel were used to check RNA quality, and a NanoDrop 2000 was used to measure RNA concentration. As regards this clonotype: Its specific antigen is unknown. No base qualities exist here, and no much larger clone lies one base off it.

Sequencing was performed on peripheral blood mononuclear cells (PBMCs), taken when the disease was refractory, from a patient treated with antithyroid drugs. This TCR was recovered from a female donor with Graves disease. The receptor chain draws on TRBV4-1 and TRBJ2-4; TRBD2 is a weak D gene call, 6 bases matching. The encoded CDR3 is CASSVRGVTKNIQYF. At the DNA level, the sequence is TGCGCCAGCAGCGTTCGCGGGGTGACCAAAAACATTCAGTACTTC.